Each of the 20 T cell receptor beta chains below was sequenced from the same sample in a study of blood T cells in healthy people across ages. Primers used in a second PCR of roughly 7 to 12 cycles were a sample-barcoded 5' primer and a J-beta primer mix. MiXCR, run by TCRdb on the 5' RACE reads, gives a single entry per CDR3 protein. Of 870,000 or so distinct CDR3 sequences in the sample, 29% were seen once. The sample comprised blood. Receptors were obtained from a woman of 80 years or more in good health.

The chain joins TRBV18 to TRBJ2-1; possibly TRBD2 for D (5 bases). Germline CDR1 KGHSH, CDR2 LQKENI. The V end was cut by 0 bases, the J end by 9 bases, with 18 bases between. CDR3 length: 16 residues. The CDR3 sequence: CASSPPEAPRWSEQFF. The CDR3 DNA reads as TGTGCCAGCTCACCACCGGAGGCCCCACGTTGGAGTGAGCAGTTCTTC.

This clonotype has only a few counts. This chain links TRBV5-8 with TRBJ2-1; TRBD1 agrees at 12 bases. Per the germline V gene, CDR1 is SGHTS and CDR2 is YDEGEE. This CDR3 is built from 19 residues. Germline trimming cut 2 bases from V and 0 bases from J; bases unmatched to any gene: 9. The CDR3 loop reads CASSFPGQGAFSSYNEQFF. The CDR3 DNA reads as TGTGCCAGCAGCTTCCCGGGACAGGGGGCCTTCAGCTCCTACAATGAGCAGTTCTTC.

With respect to this clonotype: This may come from a read error, since a much larger clone is one base off. The rearrangement links TRBV7-2 to TRBJ1-1; no clear D. CDR3 length: 15 residues. Germline V gene lookup returns CDR1 SGHTA and CDR2 FQGNSA. Trimming stripped 1 base from V and 1 base from J, with 10 bases between. The CDR3 protein is CASSLGHKANTEAFF. CDR3 coding DNA: TGTGCCAGCAGCTTAGGTCACAAGGCGAACACTGAAGCTTTCTTT.

This clonotype was detected ten times or more. J is TRBJ2-4 and V is TRBV3-1; 12 bases align to TRBD2. V trimming: 4 bases; J trimming: 7 bases; junction bases outside the gene matches: 11. CDR3 size: 17 residues. The germline gives CDR1 LGHDT, CDR2 YNNKEL (reference sequence). DNA for the CDR3: TGTGCCAGCAGCCTACTAGCGGGGGGACGAGGGAGGAACATTCAGTACTTC. It yields the protein CASSLLAGGRGRNIQYF.

The table lists this clonotype with many counts. The genes are TRBV29-1 and TRBJ2-5; 8 positions match TRBD1. V trimming: 5 bases; J trimming: 2 bases; junction bases outside the gene matches: 10. The CDR3 loop spans 15 amino acids. CDR1 is SQVTM, CDR2 ANQGSEA, per germline. CDR3 protein: CSVYRQGRRQETQYF. CDR3 sequence (DNA): TGCAGCGTTTATAGACAGGGGCGAAGGCAAGAGACCCAGTACTTC.

This clonotype was recorded a few times. A clone one base away is much larger, so this may be a read error. This sequence joins TRBV11-2 and TRBJ1-4; the match to TRBD1 covers 8 bases. Germline V gene lookup returns CDR1 SGHAT and CDR2 FQNNGV. This CDR3 has 17 amino acids. CDR3 region: CASSLLVQGAANEKRFF. The CDR3 nucleotides read TGTGCCAGCAGCTTACTAGTCCAGGGGGCGGCTAATGAAAAACGGTTTTTT. Full variable domain (rest looked up from reference TRBV11-2 and TRBJ1-4): EAGVAQSPRYKIIEKRQSVAFWCNPISGHATLYWYQQILGQGPKLLIQFQNNGVVDDSQLPKDRFSAERLKGVDSTLKIQPAKLEDSAVYLCASSLLVQGAANEKRFFGSGTQLSVL.

This clonotype was detected many times. This chain's CDR3 is CASTHRQEDYGYTF. In DNA form, the CDR3 reads TGTGCCAGCACTCACAGACAGGAAGACTATGGCTACACCTTC. V gene TRBV6-5 combines with J gene TRBJ1-2; D may be TRBD1 (6 bases). V was trimmed by 7 bases and J by 3 bases, leaving 15 bases between them. CDR1 is MNHEY and CDR2 is SVGAGI in the germline V gene. The CDR3 extends over 14 amino acids.

A few counts support this clonotype. This rearrangement joins TRBV29-1 to TRBJ1-1, with D hard to call. With 5 bases removed from V and 4 bases from J, the gap between germline ends came to 14 bases. The CDR3 totals 13 residues. The germline gives CDR1 SQVTM, CDR2 ANQGSEA. The CDR3 sequence is CSVNWQVTTEAFF. The CDR3 DNA reads TGCAGCGTTAACTGGCAGGTTACCACTGAAGCTTTCTTT.

Many counts were recorded for this clonotype. V usage is TRBV12-3 or TRBV12-4 and J usage is TRBJ1-1; D not certain. Trimming took off 2 bases at V and 9 bases at J, with 10 bases between the two ends. The CDR3 has 12 amino acids. CDR3 in amino acids: CASSLSGNQAFF. The CDR3 DNA reads TGTGCCAGCAGTTTATCGGGAAATCAAGCTTTCTTT.

V and J are TRBV28 and TRBJ2-1; 10 bases agree with TRBD2. Unmatched junction bases numbered 9, after V lost 5 bases and J lost 11 bases. Germline V gene lookup returns CDR1 MDHEN and CDR2 SYDVKM. This CDR3 is built from 14 residues. The CDR3 DNA sequence: TGTGCCAGCAGTCCCGGACTAGCGGCCGAACAGCAGTTCTTC. Translating it yields CASSPGLAAEQQFF.

This clonotype has at least ten counts. The V call is TRBV6-2 or TRBV6-3, the J call TRBJ2-3, with TRBD2 identical over 11 bases. The CDR3 runs 16 residues. Germline lookup yields CDR1 MNHEY and CDR2 SVGEGT. The V and J ends lost 4 bases and 9 bases, in that order; junction bases with no gene match: 12. In DNA form, the CDR3 reads TGTGCCAGCAGTTCCCTAGCGGGGGGTTTGAGATGGACGCAGTATTTT. It encodes CASSSLAGGLRWTQYF.

This clonotype was detected only a few times. V gene TRBV30 combines with J gene TRBJ2-2; D is possibly TRBD1 (5 bases). Germline CDR1 is GTSNPN and CDR2 is SVGIG (reference sequence). This CDR3 has 12 amino acids. V was cut by 2 bases and J by 5 bases, with 6 bases left in between. The CDR3 here is CAWSRGTGELFF. The CDR3 nucleotides are TGTGCCTGGAGTAGGGGAACCGGGGAGCTGTTTTTT.

This clonotype has at least ten counts. The gene calls are TRBV7-2 and TRBJ2-3, with 16 bases matching TRBD2. Trimming removed 3 bases from V and 0 bases from J; junction bases left unmatched: 6. CDR3 length: 19 residues. Germline V lookup: CDR1 SGHTA, CDR2 FQGNSA. In nucleotides, the CDR3 is TGTGCCAGCAGCTTCCTCCCGGGACTAGCGGGGGGGAGCACAGATACGCAGTATTTT. Protein: CASSFLPGLAGGSTDTQYF. Drawing the rest from reference TRBV7-2 and TRBJ2-3, the complete variable domain is GAGVSQSPSNKVTEKGKDVELRCDPISGHTALYWYRQSLGQGLEFLIYFQGNSAPDKSGLPSDRFSAERTGGSVSTLTIQRTQQEDSAVYLCASSFLPGLAGGSTDTQYFGPGTRLTVL.

In its sample, this clonotype was seen a few times. The V call is TRBV30, the J call TRBJ1-2; no reliable D call. V was cut by 0 bases and J by 6 bases, with 11 bases left in between. This CDR3 spans 13 amino acids. Germline V CDR1 and CDR2: GTSNPN, SVGIG (reference sequence). The CDR3 loop is CAWSVKGANGYTF. The CDR3 DNA reads TGTGCCTGGAGTGTAAAGGGTGCAAATGGCTACACCTTC.

This clonotype was seen just once. One base away lies a much larger clone, so this may be a sequencing read error. This chain links TRBV12-3 or TRBV12-4 with TRBJ1-1; 11 bases fit TRBD1. Germline trimming cut 0 bases from V and 4 bases from J; bases unmatched to any gene: 7. The CDR3 is made up of 17 amino acids. CDR3 sequence reads: CASSLAGTGGLSTEAFF. In DNA form, the CDR3 reads TGTGCCAGCAGTTTAGCCGGGACAGGGGGTTTGAGCACTGAAGCTTTCTTT.

In regard to this clonotype: Compared with germline, one end of the junction differs, possibly owing to a read error. The V gene is TRBV7-2, the J gene TRBJ2-2; D may correspond to TRBD1 or TRBD2 (5 bases each). Germline CDR1 SGHTA, CDR2 FQGNSA. The CDR3 covers 16 residues. DNA for the CDR3: TGTGCCGGCAGCCGGGGTGACAGCACGAACACCGGGGAGCTGTTTTTT. Translation gives CAGSRGDSTNTGELFF.

Comment on this clonotype: Its ends do not fully match the called genes, so a read error is possible. The V call is TRBV20-1, the J call TRBJ1-1; 8 positions match TRBD1. Germline CDR1 is DFQATT and CDR2 is SNEGSKA (reference sequence). The CDR3 extends over 13 amino acids. The CDR3 DNA reads as TGCAGTGCCAGAGGGACAGGTTACACTGAAGCTTTCTTT. The encoded protein is CSARGTGYTEAFF.

This clonotype was counted many times. V is TRBV3-1 and J is TRBJ2-5; 8 bases match TRBD2. The CDR3 extends over 14 amino acids. V trimming: 1 base; J trimming: 4 bases; junction bases outside the gene matches: 2. Germline assignment: CDR1 LGHDT and CDR2 YNNKEL (reference sequence). The CDR3 coding sequence is TGTGCCAGCAGCCAAGGGGCGGGGGGAGAGACCCAGTACTTC. This codes for CASSQGAGGETQYF.

This clonotype was seen only a few times. This may be a read error, as it is one base from a much larger clone. V usage is TRBV24-1 and J usage is TRBJ2-2, with 8 bases identical to TRBD1. The CDR3 length is 16 residues. The germline gives CDR1 KGHDR, CDR2 SFDVKD. The CDR3 sequence: CATSDLGTGNTGGLFF. For the CDR3, the DNA is TGTGCCACCAGTGATTTGGGGACAGGAAACACCGGGGGGCTGTTTTTT.

This clonotype was detected many times. The V and J genes are TRBV15 and TRBJ1-2; D is perhaps TRBD1 (5 bases). Between the trimmed V and J ends, which lost 0 bases and 4 bases, there was a span of 6 bases. Germline CDR1 reads LNHNV; CDR2 reads YYDKDF (reference sequence). The CDR3 totals 13 residues. The CDR3 spells CATSRDGTYGYTF. The CDR3 bases are TGTGCCACCAGCAGAGATGGGACCTATGGCTACACCTTC.